Shown below are 18 T cell receptor beta chains from a single sample sequenced in a study of T cell responses to AZD1222 COVID-19 vaccine. The protocol was immunoSEQ multiplex PCR, while the TCRdb copy is restricted to in-frame clones and leaves out a portion. The profile shows around 67,000 clones, about 85% of them singletons. The material was peripheral blood, obtained on day 0 of AZD1222 vaccination. The origin of the receptors is an adult in good health.

The chain carries TRBV6-5 and TRBJ2-7, with D possibly being TRBD2 (7 bases). The ends were cut back, 6 bases at V and 5 bases at J, with 23 bases in the middle. Germline CDR1 reads MNHEY; CDR2 reads SVGAGI. CDR3 length: 16 residues. Written as DNA, the CDR3 is TGTGCCAGCAGCTACCCCGGGCTCGGGGGGCGGCACGAGCAGTACTTC. Amino acids: CASSYPGLGGRHEQYF.

The chain employs TRBV29-1 and TRBJ2-5; TRBD2 matches 15 bases. The CDR3 loop spans 15 amino acids. V lost 6 bases, J lost 5 bases, and 7 bases stayed unmatched. Per germline, CDR1 SQVTM and CDR2 ANQGSEA. The CDR3: CSVRGLAGGVETQYF. The CDR3 DNA is TGCAGCGTCCGCGGACTAGCGGGGGGGGTGGAGACCCAGTACTTC. Together with reference TRBV29-1 and TRBJ2-5, the CDR3 gives the full variable domain: SAVISQKPSRDICQRGTSLTIQCQVDSQVTMMFWYRQQPGQSLTLIATANQGSEATYESGFVIDKFPISRPNLTFSTLTVSNMSPEDSSIYLCSVRGLAGGVETQYFGPGTRLLVL.

This clone came up many times. The genes are TRBV4-3 and TRBJ2-7, with D hard to call. The ends were cut back, 1 base at V and 4 bases at J, with 11 bases in the middle. This CDR3 comprises 14 residues. Germline V gene data show CDR1 as LGHNA and CDR2 as YSLEER. CDR3 region: CASSQARFNYEQYF. CDR3 nucleotide sequence: TGCGCCAGCAGCCAAGCTAGGTTCAATTACGAGCAGTACTTC.

A single count supports this clone. V is TRBV25-1 and J is TRBJ1-4; 11 bases map to TRBD1. Germline CDR1 MGHDK, CDR2 SYGVNS. Trimming removed 5 bases from V and 6 bases from J; junction bases left unmatched: 5. CDR3 length equals 15 residues. CDR3 sequence reads: CASSTPGQGDEKLFF. DNA for the CDR3: TGTGCCAGCAGTACCCCGGGACAGGGGGATGAAAAACTGTTTTTT.

This rearrangement joins TRBV4-3 to TRBJ1-1; TRBD1 agrees at 9 bases. Germline values: CDR1 LGHNA, CDR2 YSLEER. V was pared by 1 base and J by 6 bases, with 6 bases of the junction left unmatched. This CDR3 has 15 residues. CDR3 sequence (DNA): TGCGCCAGCAGCCAAGTTGGGGACAGGGCGGCTGAAGCTTTCTTT. Its translation is CASSQVGDRAAEAFF.

The chain combines TRBV9 with TRBJ1-6, with 8 bases that match TRBD1. Germline V CDR1 and CDR2: SGDLS, YYNGEE. With 4 bases clipped from V and 6 bases from J, the junction kept 9 bases outside the gene matches. The CDR3 contains 16 residues. CDR3: CASSSGGRVGNSPLHF. The CDR3 DNA reads TGTGCCAGCAGCTCAGGGGGCCGGGTGGGTAATTCACCCCTCCACTTT. Combining the CDR3 with reference TRBV9 and TRBJ1-6 gives the whole variable domain DSGVTQTPKHLITATGQRVTLRCSPRSGDLSVYWYQQSLDQGLQFLIQYYNGEERAKGNILERFSAQQFPDLHSELNLSSLELGDSALYFCASSSGGRVGNSPLHFGNGTRLTVT.

The chain uses TRBV27 and TRBJ1-1, with a possible D match to TRBD1 (5 bases). The V end lost 4 bases, the J end lost 0 bases, and 18 bases lay between the germline ends. This CDR3 has 17 residues. Per germline, CDR1 MNHEY and CDR2 SMNVEV (reference sequence). DNA for the CDR3: TGTGCCAGCAGTTCCCAGGGTCGGGGGATCTTGAACACTGAAGCTTTCTTT. Protein: CASSSQGRGILNTEAFF.

The chain has TRBV7-7 and TRBJ2-1; the D is unclear. This CDR3 is built from 13 residues. The V gene's germline CDR1 is SSHAT and CDR2 FNYEAQ (reference sequence). Trimming pared 4 bases from V and 4 bases from J, leaving 8 bases between. CDR3 DNA: TGTGCCAGCAGCTCGAACAATTACAATGAGCAGTTCTTC. It encodes CASSSNNYNEQFF.

The CDR3, as DNA: TGTGCCAGCAGCGTAGGTGGGATCCTAACCGGGGAGCTGTTTTTT. Encoded protein: CASSVGGILTGELFF. V and J are TRBV9 and TRBJ2-2; D unresolved. Germline V gene lookup returns CDR1 SGDLS and CDR2 YYNGEE. Trimming pared 0 bases from V and 5 bases from J, leaving 11 bases between. This CDR3 is 15 amino acids long.

The chain links TRBV28 to TRBJ1-6, with D unresolved. The CDR3 runs 14 residues. V was shortened by 2 bases and J by 9 bases, with 11 bases between the two germline ends. CDR1 is MDHEN, CDR2 SYDVKM, per germline. The CDR3: CASSLGSFSSPLHF. The CDR3 region has the DNA TGTGCCAGCAGTTTAGGGTCTTTCAGTTCACCCCTCCACTTT.

This sequence joins TRBV4-3 and TRBJ2-1, with TRBD2 matching 12 bases. Trimming at V came to 4 bases and at J to 8 bases, leaving 21 bases not matched to a gene. This CDR3 spans 20 amino acids. Germline assignment: CDR1 LGHNA and CDR2 YSLEER. The CDR3 protein is CASSPSSSWTSGIPGDEQFF. Here the CDR3 DNA reads TGCGCCAGCAGCCCCTCCTCAAGCTGGACTAGCGGGATTCCGGGAGATGAGCAGTTCTTC.

The chain is built from TRBV6-6 and TRBJ1-1; 7 bases match TRBD1. Germline CDR1 and CDR2: MNHNY and SVGAGI (reference sequence). This CDR3 region has 13 residues. The V segment lost 8 bases and the J segment 4 bases; nucleotides outside the gene matches: 7. The DNA of the CDR3 is TGTGCCAGCGGTAACAGGGGTATCACTGAAGCTTTCTTT. Protein product: CASGNRGITEAFF.

J is TRBJ1-2 and V is TRBV24-1; D remains unclear. Trimming left V 1 base short and J 2 bases short, with 1 base between. This CDR3 region has 12 residues. From germline, CDR1 is KGHDR and CDR2 SFDVKD. The CDR3 loop is CATSDFNYGYTF. CDR3 sequence (DNA): TGTGCCACCAGTGATTTCAACTATGGCTACACCTTC.

The rearrangement joins TRBV2 to TRBJ2-2, with 7 bases lining up with TRBD1. Germline trimming cut 4 bases from V and 0 bases from J; bases unmatched to any gene: 2. This CDR3 has 15 residues. Per the germline V gene, CDR1 is SNHLY and CDR2 is FYNNEI. DNA for the CDR3: TGTGCCAGCAGTGCGGACAGGACGAACACCGGGGAGCTGTTTTTT. This gives the protein CASSADRTNTGELFF.

This clone was seen a few times. The genes are TRBV11-2 and TRBJ1-6; perhaps TRBD1 as D (5 bases). The CDR3 covers 16 residues. The V gene's germline CDR1 is SGHAT and CDR2 FQNNGV. The V and J ends lost 1 base and 8 bases respectively, with 15 bases between them. CDR3 sequence: CASSLVARAVYSPLHF. For the CDR3, the DNA is TGTGCCAGCAGCTTAGTTGCCAGGGCGGTATATTCACCCCTCCACTTT.

The chain links TRBV6-4 to TRBJ2-2, with 12 bases aligning to TRBD2. V was pared by 6 bases and J by 5 bases, with 4 bases of the junction left unmatched. Germline V gene data show CDR1 as MRHNA and CDR2 as SNTAGT. There are 15 residues in the CDR3. CDR3 nucleotide sequence: TGTGCCAGCAGCCCCGGACTAGCGGGGACCGGGGAGCTGTTTTTT. Translating it yields CASSPGLAGTGELFF.

The chain joins TRBV2 to TRBJ1-4; the D is unclear. V was cut by 5 bases and J by 13 bases, with 20 bases left in between. CDR1 is SNHLY and CDR2 is FYNNEI in the germline V gene. The CDR3 totals 14 residues. CDR3 DNA: TGTGCCAGCAGTCCCCGGGCCACCAGTAGGACACTGTTTTTT. Amino acid sequence: CASSPRATSRTLFF.

The chain uses TRBV6-5 and TRBJ1-4; tentatively, D is TRBD1 (6 bases). The CDR3 sequence is 14 residues long. Germline V lookup: CDR1 MNHEY, CDR2 SVGAGI. V lost 5 bases and J lost 8, with 15 bases in between. The chain's CDR3 is CASSTGGAGEKLFF. CDR3 nucleotide sequence: TGTGCCAGCAGTACGGGGGGGGCAGGAGAAAAACTGTTTTTT.